The rows below give T cell receptor beta chains drawn from one sample of a study of shared clonotypes between healthy human individuals. The method was immunoSEQ multiplex PCR; TCRdb's version includes in-frame clones alone and lacks a portion of them. Of about 520,000 clones in the sample, around 85% were seen once. Material: PBMCs. These receptors were taken from a woman between 40 and 55 years old in good health. Some clones in this sample may be carry-over from other donors' samples. Both conserved end residues are part of each CDR3. A D gene is named only where the DNA matches it firmly.

V gene: TRBV4-1; J gene: TRBJ1-4; D gene: TRBD1; CDR3 protein: CASSQGNDRVGEKLFF; CDR3 DNA: TGCGCCAGCAGCCAAGGGAACGACAGGGTCGGCGAAAAACTGTTTTTT
V gene: TRBV4-2; J gene: TRBJ2-1; D gene: .; CDR3 protein: CASSPGNEQFF; CDR3 DNA: TGTGCCAGCAGCCCCGGGAATGAGCAGTTCTTC
V gene: TRBV5-1; J gene: TRBJ2-5; D gene: TRBD1; CDR3 protein: CASSPQGQGLETQYF; CDR3 DNA: TGCGCCAGCAGCCCTCAGGGACAGGGGTTGGAGACCCAGTACTTC
V gene: TRBV18; J gene: TRBJ2-1; D gene: .; CDR3 protein: CASSPSGSKWNEQFF; CDR3 DNA: TGTGCCAGCTCACCAAGCGGTAGCAAATGGAATGAGCAGTTCTTC
V gene: TRBV27; J gene: TRBJ2-2; D gene: TRBD2; CDR3 protein: CASSLAGVEIGELFF; CDR3 DNA: TGTGCCAGCAGCCTAGCGGGAGTTGAAATCGGGGAGCTGTTTTTT
V gene: TRBV5-1; J gene: TRBJ2-5; D gene: .; CDR3 protein: CASSLAVQETQYF; CDR3 DNA: TGCGCCAGCAGCTTGGCGGTCCAAGAGACCCAGTACTTC
V gene: TRBV6-1; J gene: TRBJ2-7; D gene: TRBD1; CDR3 protein: CASSSLGGFYEQYF; CDR3 DNA: TGTGCCAGCAGTTCCCTAGGGGGCTTCTACGAGCAGTACTTC
V gene: TRBV4-2; J gene: TRBJ2-7; D gene: TRBD2; CDR3 protein: CASSQDGLGYEQYF; CDR3 DNA: TGTGCCAGCAGCCAAGACGGACTAGGCTACGAGCAGTACTTC
V gene: TRBV28; J gene: TRBJ2-7; D gene: TRBD2; CDR3 protein: CASSNSGRPSYEQYF; CDR3 DNA: TGTGCCAGCAGTAATAGCGGGAGGCCTTCCTACGAGCAGTACTTC
V gene: TRBV30; J gene: TRBJ2-5; D gene: .; CDR3 protein: CAWSLGGQFQETQYF; CDR3 DNA: TGTGCCTGGAGTTTGGGGGGGCAGTTCCAAGAGACCCAGTACTTC
V gene: TRBV2; J gene: TRBJ1-1; D gene: .; CDR3 protein: CASRGTREAFF; CDR3 DNA: TGTGCCAGCAGGGGGACGCGTGAAGCTTTCTTT
V gene: TRBV7-3; J gene: TRBJ2-2; D gene: .; CDR3 protein: CASSPANTGELFF; CDR3 DNA: TGTGCCAGCAGCCCTGCGAACACCGGGGAGCTGTTTTTT
V gene: TRBV20-1; J gene: TRBJ1-2; D gene: .; CDR3 protein: CSASEGFGYTF; CDR3 DNA: TGCAGTGCTAGTGAAGGGTTTGGCTACACCTTC